Following are 13 T cell receptor beta chains from one sample sequenced in a study of T cells after yellow fever vaccination. TCRdb reprocessed the 5' RACE reads with MiXCR, giving one entry per CDR3 protein. The repertoire consists of about 580,000 distinct CDR3 sequences, with roughly 17% occurring once and the leading ten covering about 18%. The starting material was PBMCs, obtained about 5 days after the first yellow fever vaccination. The origin of the receptors is a man younger than 30 who received the YFV17D yellow fever vaccine.

In this sample, this clonotype turned up a few times. The CDR3 DNA sequence: TGTGCCAGCACGCGCGTCGGACCGCGCGGAGAGCAGTACGTC. Protein sequence: CASTRVGPRGEQYV. The chain is built from TRBV28 and TRBJ2-7; no reliable D call. There are 14 residues in the CDR3. The germline gives CDR1 MDHEN, CDR2 SYDVKM. V was pared by 7 bases and J by 7 bases, with 20 bases between.

The chain uses TRBV12-3 or TRBV12-4 and TRBJ2-7; 7 bases are shared with TRBD1. There are 15 residues in the CDR3. V lost 6 bases and J lost 1; bases outside the gene matches: 9. The CDR3 coding sequence is TGTGCCAGCAGCCAAGGGGGCGCCGGGTCCTACGAGCAGTACGTC. Translated, it gives CASSQGGAGSYEQYV.

Concerning this clonotype itself: The junction shows a germline mismatch at one end, possibly a read error. The chain links TRBV7-9 to TRBJ2-5; a possible D gene is TRBD2 (6 bases). The CDR3 has 15 residues. Germline CDR1 reads SEHNR; CDR2 reads FQNEAQ (reference sequence). DNA of the CDR3: TGTGCCAGCGGCTCTTCAGCGGGTAGCCAAAAGACCCAGTACTTC. This translates into CASGSSAGSQKTQYF. Combining the CDR3 with reference TRBV7-9 and TRBJ2-5 gives the whole variable domain DTGVSQNPRHKITKRGQNVTFRCDPISEHNRLYWYRQTLGQGPEFLTYFQNEAQLEKSRLLSDRFSAERPKGSFSTLEIQRTEQGDSAMYLCASGSSAGSQKTQYFGPGTRLLVL.

The rearrangement uses TRBV5-1 and TRBJ2-5; 7 bases are a match to TRBD1. V dropped 3 bases and J dropped 2; count of bases not matched to a gene: 7. CDR1 and CDR2 (germline): SGHRS, YFSETQ. The CDR3 runs 15 residues. As DNA, the CDR3 is TGCGCCAGCAGCTCCTTGACGGGACAGCAAGAGACCCAGTACTTC. This sequence encodes CASSSLTGQQETQYF.

The V and J genes are TRBV27 and TRBJ1-1; no reliable D call. CDR1 is MNHEY, CDR2 SMNVEV, per germline (reference sequence). Trimming pared 6 bases from V and 5 bases from J, leaving 13 bases between. CDR3 length: 13 residues. The CDR3 region has the DNA TGTGCCAGCAGGCCCCCCGCCGGGACTGAAGCTTTCTTT. It encodes CASRPPAGTEAFF.

This chain uses TRBV7-8 with TRBJ1-2; the match to TRBD1 covers 7 bases. Germline loops: CDR1 SGHVS, CDR2 FQNEAQ. V lost 5 bases, J lost 6 bases, and 12 bases stayed unmatched. The CDR3 is made up of 15 amino acids. This chain's CDR3 is CASSPSTGHVNGYTF. The CDR3 nucleotides are TGTGCCAGCAGCCCATCGACAGGGCACGTCAATGGCTACACCTTC. The variable domain in full, with the rest retrieved from reference TRBV7-8 and TRBJ1-2, is GAGVSQSPRYKVAKRGQDVALRCDPISGHVSLFWYQQALGQGPEFLTYFQNEAQLDKSGLPSDRFFAERPEGSVSTLKIQRTQQEDSAVYLCASSPSTGHVNGYTFGSGTRLTVV.

To note about this clonotype: A much larger clone sits a single nucleotide away, making a read error possible. The genes are TRBV5-1 and TRBJ1-1, with a tentative D call TRBD1 (5 bases). Trimming removed 3 bases at V and 5 bases at J, with 11 bases between. This CDR3 spans 13 amino acids. Germline V CDR1 and CDR2: SGHRS, YFSETQ. In nucleotides, the CDR3 is TGCGCCAGCAGCTCACACCAGGGAACTGAAGCTTTCTTT. The encoded protein is CASSSHQGTEAFF.

This clonotype has only a few counts. This chain links TRBV7-6 with TRBJ2-1; unclear D gene. The CDR3 consists of 12 residues. Germline V lookup: CDR1 SGHVS, CDR2 FNYEAQ. V was shortened by 5 bases and J by 9 bases, with 11 bases between the two germline ends. The CDR3: CASSRAAFEQFF. The CDR3, as DNA: TGTGCCAGCAGCCGGGCCGCTTTTGAGCAGTTCTTC. Full variable domain (outside the CDR3, taken from reference TRBV7-6 and TRBJ2-1): GAGVSQSPRYKVTKRGQDVALRCDPISGHVSLYWYRQALGQGPEFLTYFNYEAQQDKSGLPNDRFSAERPEGSISTLTIQRTEQRDSAMYRCASSRAAFEQFFGPGTRLTVL.

J is TRBJ2-1 and V is TRBV7-9, with 9 bases that match TRBD1. Germline lookup yields CDR1 SEHNR and CDR2 FQNEAQ (reference sequence). The CDR3 totals 16 residues. The junction had 7 bases not matched to a gene; V was cut back by 1 base and J by 6 bases. CDR3 in amino acids: CASSLGGTGWVNEQFF. CDR3 nucleotide sequence: TGTGCCAGCAGCTTAGGGGGGACAGGGTGGGTCAATGAGCAGTTCTTC.

This chain links TRBV15 with TRBJ1-1; D is unclear. There are 13 residues in the CDR3. CDR1 and CDR2 from the germline V gene are LNHNV and YYDKDF (reference sequence). The ends were cut back, 2 bases at V and 5 bases at J, with 9 bases in the middle. CDR3 sequence reads: CATSRTWRTEAFF. The DNA for the CDR3 is TGTGCCACCAGCAGAACTTGGCGGACTGAAGCTTTCTTT.

The chain couples TRBV15 to TRBJ1-1; 7 bases align to TRBD1. The CDR3 covers 17 residues. The junction had 16 bases not matched to a gene; V was cut back by 5 bases and J by 4 bases. Looked up from germline, CDR1 is LNHNV and CDR2 is YYDKDF (reference sequence). The CDR3 coding sequence is TGTGCCACCAGCCCTCGACAGGGCCATGGTGTGAGCACTGAAGCTTTCTTT. It codes for CATSPRQGHGVSTEAFF.

This rearrangement joins TRBV6-1 to TRBJ2-1; maybe TRBD2 (6 bases). This CDR3 is built from 15 residues. The V gene's germline CDR1 is MNHNS and CDR2 SASEGT. Between the trimmed V and J ends, which lost 7 bases and 3 bases, there was a span of 16 bases. The CDR3 here is CASNPTGLLYNEQFF. DNA for the CDR3: TGTGCCAGCAACCCTACGGGACTCCTCTACAATGAGCAGTTCTTC.

The J gene is TRBJ2-1, the V gene TRBV3-1; D is unclear. Germline V lookup: CDR1 LGHDT, CDR2 YNNKEL (reference sequence). The CDR3 is 14 residues long. Deletions cut 3 bases from V and 2 bases from J, with 8 bases between. The CDR3 sequence is CASSHAGPYNEQFF. The CDR3 region has the DNA TGTGCCAGCAGCCACGCCGGGCCCTACAATGAGCAGTTCTTC.